A single sample is the source of the 10 T cell receptor beta chains below, sequenced in a study of OX40 agonist ivuxolimab in advanced cancers. The repertoire was sequenced with immunoSEQ multiplex PCR; TCRdb's copy has only in-frame clones and lacks some. The repertoire holds tens of thousands of clones, 80% to 90% seen once, with around 7% in the top ten. The input for sequencing was CD4+ or CD8+ T cells sorted from blood, taken in a trial of the OX40 agonist ivuxolimab. These receptors were taken from an adult with an advanced solid tumor such as melanoma, head and neck, liver or kidney cancer.

On this clone itself: The sample has other DNA sequences that encode this CDR3 too. CDR3 DNA sequence: TGTGCCAGCAGTCCCCGAGGCAATCAGCCCCAGCATTTT. Protein sequence: CASSPRGNQPQHF. The V and J genes are TRBV6-6 and TRBJ1-5; no definite D call. V was pared by 5 bases and J by 2 bases, with 7 bases between. The V gene's germline CDR1 is MNHNY and CDR2 SVGAGI (reference sequence). The CDR3 is 13 amino acids.

This clone was recorded only once. The V gene is TRBV30, the J gene TRBJ2-1; unclear D gene. Germline V gene lookup returns CDR1 GTSNPN and CDR2 SVGIG (reference sequence). CDR3 length: 10 residues. Trimming stripped 8 bases from V and 9 bases from J, with 11 bases between. The CDR3 loop reads CALKIGEQFF. The CDR3 coding sequence is TGTGCCCTGAAGATTGGTGAGCAGTTCTTC.

J is TRBJ2-3 and V is TRBV10-3; the D is unclear. The CDR3 has 13 residues. Trimming took 3 bases from V and 0 from J, leaving 4 bases between them. Germline assignment: CDR1 ENHRY and CDR2 SYGVKD. CDR3: CAISESSTDTQYF. The CDR3, as DNA: TGTGCCATCAGTGAAAGTAGCACAGATACGCAGTATTTT.

The chain links TRBV21-1 to TRBJ2-7. TRBV21-1 has pseudogene status. This CDR3 contains 14 residues. In nucleotides, the CDR3 is TGTGCCCGCCCGCACGGGGCTCCTTTTTACGAGCAGTACTTC. Translated: CARPHGAPFYEQYF.

This clone was counted a few times. This chain links TRBV5-6 with TRBJ2-5; D may be TRBD1 (5 bases). Germline assignment: CDR1 SGHDT and CDR2 YYEEEE. The ends were cut back, 1 base at V and 10 bases at J, with 11 bases in the middle. The CDR3 length is 12 residues. CDR3 DNA sequence: TGTGCCAGCAGCTTGCCAGGGTGGGGCCAGTACTTC. It translates to CASSLPGWGQYF.

In DNA, the CDR3 is TGTGCCAGCAGCATCACAGGGAACGCAGAGAGTTACGAGCAGTACTTC. It translates to CASSITGNAESYEQYF. The chain carries TRBV11-2 and TRBJ2-7; a possible D gene is TRBD1 (6 bases). Germline CDR1 SGHAT, CDR2 FQNNGV. The CDR3 sequence is 16 residues long. Trimming removed 5 bases from V and 4 bases from J, with 21 bases in between.

The J gene is TRBJ2-6, the V gene TRBV7-2; no clear D. Trimming took 1 base from V and 0 from J, leaving 7 bases between them. From germline, CDR1 is SGHTA and CDR2 FQGNSA. The CDR3 contains 16 residues. CDR3 bases: TGTGCCAGCAGCTTAGAAGCCGGCTCTGGGGCCAACGTCCTGACTTTC. Translating gives CASSLEAGSGANVLTF.

The count of this clone is one. The chain has TRBV7-9 and TRBJ1-2, with a tentative D call TRBD1 (6 bases). The germline V gene encodes CDR1 SEHNR and CDR2 FQNEAQ (reference sequence). This CDR3 region has 15 residues. V gave up 1 base and J gave up 5 bases, with 14 bases separating them. CDR3 region: CASSLGGGLGYGYTF. As DNA, the CDR3 is TGTGCCAGCAGCTTAGGTGGGGGGCTGGGATATGGCTACACCTTC.

The rearrangement joins TRBV5-6 to TRBJ1-5; 7 bases line up with TRBD1. The germline V gene has CDR1 SGHDT and CDR2 YYEEEE. The V and J ends lost 4 bases and 6 bases, in that order; junction bases with no gene match: 10. The CDR3 contains 15 residues. The CDR3 DNA follows: TGTGCCAGCAGCCTCGGGACAGCCTCGGGTCAGCCCCAGCATTTT. It specifies CASSLGTASGQPQHF.

This clone has only a few counts. The chain couples TRBV6-8 to TRBJ2-5; D may match TRBD1 or TRBD2 (5 bases each). The CDR3 is 14 amino acids. Looked up from germline, CDR1 is MNHGY and CDR2 is SAAAGT. Trimming removed 5 bases from V and 5 bases from J, with 15 bases in between. The CDR3, as DNA: TGTGCCAGCAGTGACTGGGTAGAGGGGGAGACCCAGTACTTC. Its protein is CASSDWVEGETQYF.